The 29 T cell receptor beta chains below were found in one sample sequenced in a study of blood T cell repertoires in COVID-19. Generated by immunoSEQ multiplex PCR, the TCRdb table keeps only in-frame clones and is missing some. The sample includes roughly 40,000 clones, approximately 87% of them seen just once. The sequenced sample consisted of peripheral blood. These receptors were obtained from a man in his sixties or seventies with acute or convalescent COVID-19.

This chain uses TRBV2 with TRBJ1-6, with 9 nucleotides matching TRBD1. The V segment lost 7 bases and the J segment 8 bases; nucleotides outside the gene matches: 3. The CDR3 has 13 residues. Germline lookup yields CDR1 SNHLY and CDR2 FYNNEI. The CDR3 spells CASKGQGDSPLHF. The CDR3 DNA sequence: TGTGCCAGCAAGGGACAGGGCGATTCACCCCTCCACTTT.

In its sample, this clone was seen once. CDR3 in DNA: TGTGCCAGCAGCTTCACAGGGTACCAAGAGACCCAGTACTTC. Encoded protein: CASSFTGYQETQYF. The chain links TRBV7-2 to TRBJ2-5; a possible D gene is TRBD1 (6 bases). Germline-derived CDR1 and CDR2 are SGHTA and FQGNSA. Between the trimmed V and J ends, which lost 3 bases and 0 bases, there was a span of 8 bases. The CDR3 sequence is 14 residues long.

The chain uses TRBV6-2 or TRBV6-3 and TRBJ1-1, with D uncertain. The germline CDR1 and CDR2 sequences are MNHEY and SVGEGT. The ends were cut back, 2 bases at V and 4 bases at J, with 8 bases in the middle. The CDR3 loop spans 13 amino acids. CDR3 sequence (DNA): TGTGCCAGCAGTTACAGGGCGGGCACTGAAGCTTTCTTT. It is translated as CASSYRAGTEAFF.

Written as DNA, the CDR3 is TGTGCCAGCAGCAAAACTACAGGGCCCTACGAGCAGTACTTC. Translated, it gives CASSKTTGPYEQYF. This rearrangement joins TRBV3-1 (or the pseudogene TRBV3-2) to TRBJ2-7, with TRBD1 as a possible D gene (6 bases). V lost 5 bases and J lost 2, with 13 bases in between. Germline CDR1 is LGHDT and CDR2 is YNNKEL (reference sequence). CDR3 length: 14 residues.

The rearrangement joins TRBV5-5 to TRBJ2-7; 9 nucleotides align to TRBD2. From germline, CDR1 is SGHKS and CDR2 YYEKEE (reference sequence). The CDR3 has 16 amino acids. J lost 2 bases, V lost 5 bases, and 11 bases had no gene match. The CDR3 loop reads CASSSRASGITYEQYF. The CDR3 nucleotides read TGTGCCAGCAGTTCACGAGCTAGCGGGATCACCTACGAGCAGTACTTC. Based on the CDR3 plus reference TRBV5-5 and TRBJ2-7, the full variable domain is DAGVTQSPTHLIKTRGQQVTLRCSPISGHKSVSWYQQVLGQGPQFIFQYYEKEERGRGNFPDRFSARQFPNYSSELNVNALLLGDSALYLCASSSRASGITYEQYFGPGTRLTVT.

This chain connects TRBV28 to TRBJ1-5, with D perhaps matching TRBD1 (5 bases). Germline lookup yields CDR1 MDHEN and CDR2 SYDVKM. The CDR3 is 15 residues long. Deletions cut 5 bases from V and 2 bases from J, with 13 bases between. Written as DNA, the CDR3 is TGTGCCAGCAGTGAAACCAGGGAGGGCAATCAGCCCCAGCATTTT. It translates to CASSETREGNQPQHF.

V gene TRBV12-3 or TRBV12-4 combines with J gene TRBJ1-5; no clear D gene. Deletions cut 2 bases from V and 3 bases from J, with 5 bases between. There are 13 residues in the CDR3. CDR3 coding DNA: TGTGCCAGCAGTTTAATGGCCAATCAGCCCCAGCATTTT. Translating gives CASSLMANQPQHF.

The V call is TRBV29-1, the J call TRBJ1-6; 7 nucleotides align to TRBD1. Per germline, CDR1 SQVTM and CDR2 ANQGSEA. Unmatched junction bases numbered 7, after V lost 7 bases and J lost 7 bases. This CDR3 is built from 13 residues. CDR3 sequence reads: CSASRGENSPLHF. Here the CDR3 DNA reads TGCAGCGCTAGCAGGGGGGAGAATTCACCCCTCCACTTT.

This chain uses TRBV15 with TRBJ2-7; TRBD2 matches 7 bases. V was pared by 1 base and J by 2 bases, with 8 bases of the junction left unmatched. The germline V gene has CDR1 LNHNV and CDR2 YYDKDF (reference sequence). The CDR3 is made up of 16 amino acids. The chain's CDR3 is CATSRGGASGTYEQYF. In nucleotides, the CDR3 is TGTGCCACCAGCAGAGGCGGGGCTAGCGGAACCTACGAGCAGTACTTC.

The V call is TRBV11-2, the J call TRBJ1-4; tentatively, D is TRBD1 (5 bases). CDR1 and CDR2 (germline): SGHAT, FQNNGV. The CDR3 contains 14 residues. The V end was cut by 2 bases, the J end by 8 bases, with 12 bases between. This CDR3 reads CASSLTRVGEKLFF. Here the CDR3 DNA reads TGTGCCAGCAGCTTAACCAGGGTTGGGGAAAAACTGTTTTTT.

V usage is TRBV18 and J usage is TRBJ1-2, with D perhaps matching TRBD1 (5 bases). The CDR3 sequence is 15 residues long. Germline V gene data show CDR1 as KGHSH and CDR2 as LQKENI. The V end was cut by 5 bases, the J end by 3 bases, with 16 bases between. The DNA of the CDR3 is TGTGCCAGCTCATCCGGCCCAGGGCCCTACTATGGCTACACCTTC. Translation: CASSSGPGPYYGYTF.

The V gene is TRBV28, the J gene TRBJ2-1; D may be TRBD1 (6 bases). In germline, CDR1 is MDHEN, CDR2 SYDVKM. The CDR3 runs to 15 residues. With 4 bases removed from V and 3 bases from J, the gap between germline ends came to 13 bases. The CDR3: CASSSGATGYNEQFF. For the CDR3, the DNA is TGTGCCAGCAGTTCAGGGGCTACCGGCTACAATGAGCAGTTCTTC. Based on the CDR3 plus reference TRBV28 and TRBJ2-1, the full variable domain is DVKVTQSSRYLVKRTGEKVFLECVQDMDHENMFWYRQDPGLGLRLIYFSYDVKMKEKGDIPEGYSVSREKKERFSLILESASTNQTSMYLCASSSGATGYNEQFFGPGTRLTVL.

The chain joins TRBV7-3 to TRBJ1-1, with a tentative D call TRBD1 (6 bases). The CDR3 runs 15 residues. Trimming cost V 2 bases and J 5 bases, with 15 bases left between them. CDR1 is SGHTA, CDR2 FQGTGA, per germline. The CDR3 protein is CASSLEETGRTEAFF. The CDR3 bases are TGTGCCAGCAGCTTAGAAGAGACAGGTAGGACTGAAGCTTTCTTT.

Only one count was recorded for this clone. V usage is TRBV6-5 and J usage is TRBJ2-7; D is perhaps TRBD1 (7 bases). Germline V CDR1 and CDR2: MNHEY, SVGAGI. The ends were cut back, 5 bases at V and 3 bases at J, with 14 bases in the middle. CDR3 length: 14 residues. This CDR3 is CASSRQGGGYEQYF. The CDR3 DNA reads as TGTGCCAGCAGTCGACAGGGAGGTGGCTACGAGCAGTACTTC.

The chain employs TRBV20-1 and TRBJ2-3; weak D call: TRBD2 (7 bases). Germline V gene lookup returns CDR1 DFQATT and CDR2 SNEGSKA (reference sequence). Trimming left V 3 bases short and J 3 bases short, with 16 bases between. The CDR3 totals 15 residues. The CDR3 sequence is CSASGGAGETDTQYF. The CDR3 bases are TGCAGTGCTAGTGGGGGGGCGGGAGAAACAGATACGCAGTATTTT.

The genes are TRBV10-3 and TRBJ1-6; D is uncertain. CDR1 is ENHRY, CDR2 SYGVKD, per germline. V was shortened by 8 bases and J by 9 bases, with 14 bases between the two germline ends. The CDR3 is 13 residues long. The CDR3 reads CAIGDEGGSPLHF. The CDR3, as DNA: TGTGCCATCGGAGATGAGGGTGGTTCACCCCTCCACTTT.

The V gene is TRBV5-4, the J gene TRBJ1-1, with D unclear. The CDR3 contains 14 residues. The germline CDR1 and CDR2 sequences are SGHNT and YYREEE (reference sequence). V lost 2 bases, J lost 1 base, and 9 bases lay in between. The CDR3 DNA reads as TGTGCCAGCAGCTTTGGAGGAAGGAACACTGAAGCTTTCTTT. It encodes CASSFGGRNTEAFF.

V is TRBV18 and J is TRBJ2-1; TRBD2 might be the D (7 bases). V was trimmed by 3 bases and J by 4 bases, leaving 16 bases between them. Per germline, CDR1 KGHSH and CDR2 LQKENI. This CDR3 region has 16 residues. The CDR3 DNA follows: TGTGCCAGCTCACCCCTTGGGGGGGGCCTTTACAATGAGCAGTTCTTC. This encodes CASSPLGGGLYNEQFF. Full variable domain (missing parts from reference TRBV18 and TRBJ2-1): NAGVMQNPRHLVRRRGQEARLRCSPMKGHSHVYWYRQLPEEGLKFMVYLQKENIIDESGMPKERFSAEFPKEGPSILRIQQVVRGDSAAYFCASSPLGGGLYNEQFFGPGTRLTVL.

This clone occurred a few times. The rearrangement uses TRBV6-5 and TRBJ1-5, with unresolved D. The V gene lost 5 bases and the J gene lost 4 bases, with 9 bases spanning the gap. CDR1 is MNHEY, CDR2 SVGAGI, per germline. CDR3 length: 13 amino acids. The CDR3: CASSRSGNQPQHF. CDR3 nucleotides: TGTGCCAGCAGTAGGTCGGGTAATCAGCCCCAGCATTTT.

V usage is TRBV24-1 and J usage is TRBJ2-3, with D tentatively TRBD2 (5 bases). Germline CDR1 and CDR2: KGHDR and SFDVKD. The CDR3 sequence is 18 residues long. Trimming shortened V by 3 bases and J by 0 bases, and 18 bases separated the two germline ends. The CDR3 sequence: CATSDTRPDSTSTDTQYF. DNA of the CDR3: TGTGCCACCAGTGATACCCGACCGGACTCTACTAGCACAGATACGCAGTATTTT.

The chain has TRBV6-5 and TRBJ2-5; D is perhaps TRBD2 (5 bases). The CDR3 is made up of 13 amino acids. Trimming removed 4 bases from V and 2 bases from J, with 8 bases in between. Germline V gene data show CDR1 as MNHEY and CDR2 as SVGAGI. In DNA form, the CDR3 reads TGTGCCAGCAGTTCGCCGGGGCAAGAGACCCAGTACTTC. Its protein is CASSSPGQETQYF.

This rearrangement joins TRBV5-1 to TRBJ2-2; D ambiguous. Germline V gene data show CDR1 as SGHRS and CDR2 as YFSETQ. Trimming removed 2 bases from V and 1 base from J, with 3 bases in between. The CDR3 length is 13 residues. CDR3 nucleotides: TGCGCCAGCAGCTTTCAGAACACCGGGGAGCTGTTTTTT. Protein sequence: CASSFQNTGELFF.

CDR3 amino acids: CASSPLPVAGGLHEQFF. The DNA of the CDR3 is TGTGCCAGCAGCCCCCTCCCCGTGGCGGGAGGGTTACATGAGCAGTTCTTC. The chain recombines TRBV7-3 with TRBJ2-1; 9 bases are shared with TRBD2. The CDR3 covers 17 residues. The germline CDR1 and CDR2 sequences are SGHTA and FQGTGA. The V and J ends lost 5 bases and 8 bases, in that order; junction bases with no gene match: 16.

The chain recombines TRBV5-6 with TRBJ2-2; the D is unclear. Germline CDR1 is SGHDT and CDR2 is YYEEEE. Deletions cut 2 bases from V and 6 bases from J, with 17 bases between. The length of the CDR3 is 16 residues. CDR3 DNA: TGTGCCAGCAGCTTATTCTATACCGCTTCTTCCGGGGAGCTGTTTTTT. This gives the protein CASSLFYTASSGELFF.

The count of this clone is one. The V call is TRBV5-8, the J call TRBJ1-3; 8 bases line up with TRBD1. This CDR3 contains 17 residues. CDR1 and CDR2 (germline): SGHTS, YDEGEE. The V segment lost 2 bases and the J segment 4 bases; nucleotides outside the gene matches: 11. In DNA form, the CDR3 reads TGTGCCAGCAGCTTTCCCGACAGGGGCCCCTTCGGAAACACCATATATTTT. Translated: CASSFPDRGPFGNTIYF.

The gene calls are TRBV19 and TRBJ1-5; 8 bases align to TRBD1. CDR3 length: 13 residues. V gave up 3 bases and J gave up 6 bases; unmatched junction bases: 1. Per the germline V gene, CDR1 is LNHDA and CDR2 is SQIVND (reference sequence). In DNA, the CDR3 is TGTGCCAGTAGTATGGACAGGGTTCAGCCCCAGCATTTT. Translation gives CASSMDRVQPQHF.

V gene TRBV5-6 combines with J gene TRBJ2-7; 9 positions agree with TRBD2. This CDR3 has 15 amino acids. Per the germline V gene, CDR1 is SGHDT and CDR2 is YYEEEE. The V gene end was trimmed by 0 bases and the J gene end by 1 base; junction bases not matched to a gene: 2. The CDR3 DNA is TGTGCCAGCAGCTTGGTCCTAGCGGGGTCCTACGAGCAGTACTTC. Amino acid sequence: CASSLVLAGSYEQYF.

The genes are TRBV5-1 and TRBJ2-2, with 7 bases lining up with TRBD1. This CDR3 has 13 residues. V trimming: 4 bases; J trimming: 6 bases; junction bases outside the gene matches: 3. Looked up from germline, CDR1 is SGHRS and CDR2 is YFSETQ. CDR3 region: CASSMQGAGELFF. The CDR3 DNA is TGCGCCAGCAGCATGCAGGGGGCCGGGGAGCTGTTTTTT.

This chain uses TRBV28 with TRBJ2-7, with 11 bases fitting TRBD1. The CDR3 has 15 amino acids. V lost 6 bases and J lost 3; bases outside the gene matches: 7. CDR1 and CDR2 from the germline V gene are MDHEN and SYDVKM. In DNA, the CDR3 is TGTGCCAGCAGGCCTTTAGGGACAGGGGGCTACGAGCAGTACTTC. Translating it yields CASRPLGTGGYEQYF. Full variable domain (missing parts from reference TRBV28 and TRBJ2-7): DVKVTQSSRYLVKRTGEKVFLECVQDMDHENMFWYRQDPGLGLRLIYFSYDVKMKEKGDIPEGYSVSREKKERFSLILESASTNQTSMYLCASRPLGTGGYEQYFGPGTRLTVT.